Only a few counts were recorded for the clone carrying this TCR beta chain. Its antigen is unknown. Naive CD4+ T cells were purified with Tregs depleted by CD25. V lost 3 bases to trimming and J lost 4 bases, with 15 bases between them. Germline V lookup: CDR1 GTSNPN, CDR2 SVGIG (reference sequence). The CDR3 is 15 residues long. Full-length variable regions came from constant-region reverse primers plus semi-nested Nested Universal Primer A PCR. TCRdb reprocessed the 5' RACE reads via MiXCR and lists one record per CDR3 protein. The profile shows tens of thousands of distinct CDR3 sequences, about 25% of them singletons. Whole-study results and caveats: Tumor memory CD4+ T cell TCR gene usage was found to cluster with blood and lymph node memory CD4+ cells and with lymph node naive CD4+ cells. The larger cohort examined one V-J beta rearrangement, not whole repertoires.

Sequences were obtained from tumor-infiltrating naive CD4+ T cells sorted from the breast tumor. The sample's subset: naive CD4+ T cells, CD4+CD45RA+CD25-. The rearrangement uses TRBV30 and TRBJ2-2; no definite D call. This receptor was identified in a female donor with breast cancer. CDR3: CAWSRGRVTTGELFF. CDR3 coding DNA: TGTGCCTGGAGCAGAGGTAGGGTGACCACCGGGGAGCTGTTTTTT.